Below, 12 T cell receptor beta chains from the same sample are listed, as sequenced in a study of cytomegalovirus exposure and HLA in healthy donors. A multiplex PCR was run with 60 Vbeta primers and 13 Jbeta primers. Generated by immunoSEQ multiplex PCR, the TCRdb table keeps only in-frame clones and is missing some. The data contain 99,000 or so clones, about 80% of them singletons. The sequenced sample consisted of PBMCs. The receptors derive from a man in his forties in good health and CMV-seropositive.

This chain links TRBV7-3 with TRBJ2-7; the D gene is possibly TRBD1 (6 bases). The germline gives CDR1 SGHTA, CDR2 FQGTGA. Trimming shortened V by 0 bases and J by 6 bases, and 12 bases separated the two germline ends. The length of the CDR3 is 14 residues. The CDR3 DNA reads TGTGCCAGCAGCTTAACTCGAGGGGGTGGCGAGCAGTACTTC. Encoded protein: CASSLTRGGGEQYF.

The rearrangement joins TRBV9 to TRBJ1-3; the D gene is possibly TRBD1 (6 bases). Germline V gene sequence: CDR1 SGDLS, CDR2 YYNGEE. This CDR3 is 16 amino acids long. Trimming pared 4 bases from V and 3 bases from J, leaving 17 bases between. CDR3 sequence: CASSPRTGQGGNTIYF. The CDR3 DNA reads TGTGCCAGCAGCCCAAGGACGGGACAAGGTGGAAACACCATATATTTT.

V usage is TRBV29-1 and J usage is TRBJ1-1, with TRBD1 matching 7 bases. The germline V gene has CDR1 SQVTM and CDR2 ANQGSEA. The CDR3 loop spans 12 amino acids. Trimming at V came to 6 bases and at J to 7 bases, leaving 8 bases not matched to a gene. CDR3 loop: CSVSGTAIEAFF. The CDR3 DNA is TGCAGCGTGTCCGGGACAGCTATTGAAGCTTTCTTT.

The table lists this clone with a few counts. The V call is TRBV11-2, the J call TRBJ1-2, with D maybe TRBD1 (5 bases). The CDR3 totals 13 residues. CDR1 and CDR2 (germline): SGHAT, FQNNGV. With 1 base removed from V and 3 bases from J, the gap between germline ends came to 6 bases. DNA of the CDR3: TGTGCCAGCAGCTTAGCAGGGTACTATGGCTACACCTTC. Its translation: CASSLAGYYGYTF.

V is TRBV7-9 and J is TRBJ1-4; 9 bases are shared with TRBD1. In germline, CDR1 is SEHNR, CDR2 FQNEAQ (reference sequence). V gave up 7 bases and J gave up 10 bases; unmatched junction bases: 7. This CDR3 has 13 amino acids. The CDR3 sequence: CASTPDRGGKLFF. The DNA of the CDR3 is TGTGCCAGCACCCCAGACAGGGGGGGAAAACTGTTTTTT.

The rearrangement joins TRBV5-1 to TRBJ1-1, with no clear D. Trimming left V 0 bases short and J 5 bases short, with 14 bases between. The V gene's germline CDR1 is SGHRS and CDR2 YFSETQ. There are 15 residues in the CDR3. Written as DNA, the CDR3 is TGCGCCAGCAGCTTGGTGGCGGGCGGAGAGACTGAAGCTTTCTTT. Amino acid sequence: CASSLVAGGETEAFF.

The sample holds a few counts of this clone. The chain uses TRBV29-1 and TRBJ1-2; 9 nucleotides align to TRBD1. CDR3 length equals 15 residues. Trimming removed 8 bases from V and 2 bases from J; junction bases left unmatched: 12. CDR1 and CDR2 (germline): SQVTM, ANQGSEA. CDR3 in amino acids: CSIRSSGTGNYGYTF. The CDR3 coding sequence is TGCAGCATTCGTTCTTCCGGGACAGGGAACTATGGCTACACCTTC.

The table lists this clone with a count of one. The junction departs from germline at one end; a sequencing error may be responsible. V gene TRBV7-8 combines with J gene TRBJ2-7; 7 bases align to TRBD1. Germline-derived CDR1 and CDR2 are SGHVS and FQNEAQ. The CDR3 is 12 amino acids. CDR3 region: CASSRRQGIILF. DNA for the CDR3: TGTGCCAGCAGCCGCCGACAGGGAATTATCCTATTC.

The chain is built from TRBV18 and TRBJ1-6; TRBD1 aligns across 8 bases. J was trimmed by 0 bases and V by 3 bases; bases with no gene match: 10. Germline V gives CDR1 KGHSH, CDR2 LQKENI. The length of the CDR3 is 19 residues. CDR3 bases: TGTGCCAGCTCACCCGTTTCCGGGACAGGTTTCTCCTATAATTCACCCCTCCACTTT. Its translation: CASSPVSGTGFSYNSPLHF.

The chain couples TRBV19 to TRBJ1-1; TRBD1 agrees at 7 bases. This CDR3 comprises 15 residues. Trimming took 7 bases from V and 0 from J; bases not matched to a gene: 8. The germline CDR1 and CDR2 sequences are LNHDA and SQIVND (reference sequence). The CDR3 protein is CASTPQTGMNTEAFF. Written as DNA, the CDR3 is TGTGCCAGTACTCCGCAGACAGGGATGAACACTGAAGCTTTCTTT.

Details on this clone: The junction departs from the called germline gene at one end, perhaps through a read error. V gene TRBV5-8 combines with J gene TRBJ2-6, with 8 bases that match TRBD1. CDR3 length: 18 residues. In germline, CDR1 is SGHTS, CDR2 YDEGEE. The CDR3 sequence: CASSLGDRLFSGANGLTF. In DNA form, the CDR3 reads TGTGCCAGCAGCTTAGGGGACAGGTTATTCTCTGGGGCCAACGGCCTGACTTTC.

The chain has TRBV4-2 and TRBJ2-6; D gene uncertain. Between the trimmed V and J ends, which lost 2 bases and 1 base, there was a span of 18 bases. Per the germline V gene, CDR1 is LGHNA and CDR2 is YNFKEQ. This CDR3 region has 19 residues. CDR3 nucleotides: TGTGCCAGCAGCCAAAGCCCGAGCTCTGTCGTTTCTGGGGCCAACGTCCTGACTTTC. Translating gives CASSQSPSSVVSGANVLTF.